This is a list of T cell receptor beta chains from one sample in a study of healthy donors' naive CD4 and CD8 T cells. TCRdb passed the reads through MiXCR, listing each CDR3 protein once. The repertoire holds 200,000 or so distinct CDR3 sequences, with about 70% as singletons. The sequencing sample was made of naive CD4+ and CD8+ T cells sorted from blood, pooled from several donors. The receptor source for this set is a pool of human donors in good health; the sample pools cells from several healthy donors. CDR3s include the opening cysteine and the closing phenylalanine or tryptophan.

V	CDR3
TRBV29-1	CSAYLGQLNTEAFF
TRBV29-1	CSVDLGTTNEKLFF
TRBV15	CATSFSANNEKLFF
TRBV11-3	CASSRGTVNEQFF
TRBV29-1	CSVEDYGGRTYEQYF
TRBV7-8	CASSLFWTEFGDTQYF
TRBV29-1	CSVHTGSSSYEQYF
TRBV29-1	CSVDSGQDYGYTF
TRBV29-1	CSVEGRQGNYGYTF
TRBV6-2/TRBV6-3	CASSYKETQYF
TRBV6-5	CASSSLDRGPRYEQYF
TRBV29-1	CSVEGDRRYYGYTF
TRBV29-1	CSVQTGNIQYF
TRBV29-1	CSPRRLAYYNEQFF
TRBV19	CASSIYPTEVYSNQPQHF
TRBV20-1	CSAEPRDLNQPQHF
TRBV6-6	CASSYGTGEAFF
TRBV19	CASRFRGYNEQFF